The clone carrying this TCR beta chain was observed many times. A junction end diverges from the germline sequence, so it may reflect a read error. In the original analysis: It was from reference gene primer amplification that nucleated cell counts were estimated. The table came from immunoSEQ multiplex PCR; TCRdb's copy has only in-frame clones and leaves some out. That table gives V, J and clone size, and the DNA gave D and trimming. This table has some 160,000 clones, 75% to 85% appearing once. The CDR3 extends over 14 amino acids. The germline CDR1 and CDR2 sequences are SNHLY and FYNNEI. The data are from a study of blood T cell repertoires in COVID-19. Study information: Material from acute and convalescent COVID-19 was sourced from the United States, Italy and Spain. T cells, B-cell-depleted T cells, or PBMCs provided the cDNA or gDNA that served as material.

The chain carries TRBV2 and TRBJ1-5, with D possibly being TRBD1 (5 bases). This TCR came from a human donor in a cohort sampled during active COVID-19. Sequencing was done on a sample of peripheral blood. The CDR3 here is CASSVRQGKQPQHF. The CDR3 bases are TGTGCCAGCAGTGTTCGCCAGGGCAAACAGCCCCAGCATTTT.